This T cell receptor beta chain stems from a study of CD8 T cells in ankylosing spondylitis. Findings of the study overall: Reports say disease-linked clones showed up significantly more in matched ankylosing spondylitis synovial fluid. The disease-linked clones had a CD8+ phenotype and low blood frequencies. Existing reports had already noted some motif variants in reactive arthritis synovial fluid and blood. Roughly eight highly homologous variants formed a TCR beta motif that appeared characteristic of ankylosing spondylitis blood.

V trimming: 4 bases; J trimming: 2 bases; junction bases outside the gene matches: 18. From germline, CDR1 is LGHNA and CDR2 YSLEER. CDR3 length equals 19 residues. This clonotype was seen more than once but under ten times. Its antigen remains unidentified. Using quantitative 5'-RACE with molecular barcodes, the authors made TCR beta libraries. TCRdb independently ran MiXCR on the 5' RACE reads; one entry per CDR3 protein. The table records roughly 700,000 distinct CDR3 sequences, roughly 19% of them present only once. This receptor was taken from a male donor with ankylosing spondylitis. The source material was blood, either unsorted or a sorted T cell fraction (not recorded which). The chain combines TRBV4-3 with TRBJ2-5, with TRBD1 matching over 8 bases. This CDR3 reads CASSPATSSRDRSQETQYF. CDR3 in DNA: TGCGCCAGCAGCCCAGCAACTTCCAGTCGGGACAGGTCTCAAGAGACCCAGTACTTC.